A selection of T cell receptor beta chains follows, all from one sample in a study of CD8 T cells in Susac syndrome. TCRdb redid the calling of the immunoSEQ multiplex PCR reads with MiXCR, one entry per CDR3 protein. The data hold roughly 88,000 distinct CDR3 sequences, with 95% to 97% observed a single time. The sequenced sample was CD8+ T cells from PBMCs. These receptors were taken from a human donor with Susac syndrome. The CDR3 runs from the conserved cysteine through the conserved F or W. D genes are given only for firm matches. Clone size is given for some rows only: seen once, a few or many times, or a class if the clone is expanded.

V	J	D	size	CDR3	DNA
TRBV20-1	TRBJ2-7	TRBD2	.	CSARGVKREASYEQYF	TGCAGTGCTAGAGGAGTGAAGCGGGAGGCGTCCTACGAGCAGTACTTC
TRBV29-1	TRBJ2-1	.	.	CSSPGTPNPNEQFF	TGCAGCTCACCCGGGACTCCCAACCCCAATGAGCAGTTCTTC
TRBV5-1	TRBJ1-1	TRBD1	.	CASRVHRGMNTEAFF	TGCGCCAGCAGAGTCCACAGGGGCATGAACACTGAAGCTTTCTTT
TRBV28	TRBJ2-1	.	.	CASSLGRNSYNEQFF	TGTGCCAGCAGTTTAGGGCGGAACTCCTACAATGAGCAGTTCTTC
TRBV9	TRBJ2-5	.	.	CASSVESYGSETQYF	TGTGCCAGCAGCGTAGAGTCTTACGGGTCGGAGACCCAGTACTTC
TRBV15	TRBJ1-6	.	.	CATSSRQATNSPLHF	TGTGCCACCAGCAGTCGGCAGGCGACTAATTCACCCCTCCACTTT
TRBV25-1	TRBJ1-1	.	.	CASSPVWAGTEAFF	TGTGCCAGCAGTCCCGTCTGGGCAGGGACTGAAGCTTTCTTT
TRBV27	TRBJ1-5	.	.	CASSLVGSGQPQHF	TGTGCCAGCAGTTTAGTAGGTTCGGGTCAGCCCCAGCATTTT
TRBV27	TRBJ1-1	.	.	CASSLAGSGTTEAFF	TGTGCCAGCAGTTTGGCGGGGTCCGGGACCACTGAAGCTTTCTTT
TRBV7-8	TRBJ2-3	TRBD2	.	CASSFIAGGSTDTQYF	TGTGCCAGCAGCTTCATAGCGGGAGGGTCGACAGATACGCAGTATTTT
TRBV20-1	TRBJ2-7	.	.	CSARLVFSYEQYF	TGCAGTGCTAGACTAGTTTTCTCCTACGAGCAGTACTTC
TRBV29-1	TRBJ2-7	TRBD2	.	CSVGSGSVYEQYF	TGCAGCGTTGGTAGCGGGAGTGTCTACGAGCAGTACTTC
TRBV5-4	TRBJ2-5	.	.	CASSSTETQYF	TGTGCCAGCAGCTCGACAGAGACCCAGTACTTC
TRBV19	TRBJ2-7	.	.	CASSIGGGAYGEQYF	TGTGCCAGTAGTATTGGAGGGGGCGCTTATGGGGAGCAGTACTTC
TRBV10-3	TRBJ1-1	.	.	CAVKTGLENTEAFF	TGTGCCGTCAAGACCGGTCTGGAGAACACTGAAGCTTTCTTT
TRBV4-1	TRBJ2-1	TRBD2	.	CASSQRGGGPGNEQFF	TGCGCCAGCAGCCAAAGGGGCGGGGGGCCGGGCAATGAGCAGTTCTTC
TRBV27	TRBJ1-5	TRBD1	.	CASRETGSGQPQHF	TGTGCCAGCAGGGAGACAGGGTCGGGTCAGCCCCAGCATTTT
TRBV3-1	TRBJ1-2	.	.	CASSQDSLTHGYTF	TGTGCCAGCAGCCAAGACAGCCTTACCCATGGCTACACCTTC
TRBV2	TRBJ2-7	TRBD1	.	CASREDRDSTYEQYF	TGTGCCAGCAGGGAAGACCGGGACAGCACCTACGAGCAGTACTTC
TRBV11-2	TRBJ2-1	TRBD2	.	CASSLMTSGSYNEQFF	TGTGCCAGCAGCTTAATGACTAGCGGCTCCTACAATGAGCAGTTCTTC
TRBV20-1	TRBJ2-3	.	.	CSASLLGRGMDTQYF	TGCAGTGCTAGCCTTCTGGGGAGAGGGATGGATACGCAGTATTTT
TRBV20-1	TRBJ2-7	TRBD2	.	CSAGLAGGPEQYF	TGCAGTGCTGGACTAGCGGGAGGGCCTGAGCAGTACTTC
TRBV9	TRBJ1-1	.	.	CASSIRGGDKNTEAFF	TGTGCCAGCAGCATCCGAGGGGGGGACAAGAACACTGAAGCTTTCTTT
TRBV6-5	TRBJ1-6	.	.	CASSYPPSKGQGDSYNSPLHF	TGTGCCAGCAGTTACCCCCCTTCGAAGGGACAAGGGGACTCCTATAATTCACCCCTCCACTTT
TRBV20-1	TRBJ1-5	.	.	CSAREGPPHSNQPQHF	TGCAGTGCTAGAGAGGGACCACCTCATAGCAATCAGCCCCAGCATTTT
TRBV7-9	TRBJ2-1	.	once	CASSLRTESYNEQFF	TGTGCCAGCAGCTTACGGACAGAATCTTACAATGAGCAGTTCTTC
TRBV29-1	TRBJ2-3	TRBD2	.	CSVTRSSGEADTQYF	TGCAGCGTGACCCGGAGTAGCGGGGAGGCAGATACGCAGTATTTT
TRBV11-2	TRBJ2-1	.	.	CASSSTRVTSYNEQFF	TGTGCCAGCAGCTCCACCAGGGTCACCTCCTACAATGAGCAGTTCTTC
TRBV20-1	TRBJ2-4	.	.	CSAPRESLAKNIQYF	TGCAGTGCGCCCCGGGAATCGCTAGCCAAAAACATTCAGTACTTC
TRBV29-1	TRBJ1-2	.	.	CSVETLGYTF	TGCAGCGTTGAAACTCTCGGCTACACCTTC
TRBV7-2	TRBJ2-7	.	few	CASSLALGSLYEQYF	TGTGCCAGCAGCTTAGCCCTCGGGAGCCTCTACGAGCAGTACTTC
TRBV28	TRBJ2-5	TRBD2	.	CASSPWTSGSGETQYF	TGTGCCAGCAGTCCGTGGACTAGCGGGAGCGGGGAGACCCAGTACTTC
TRBV29-1	TRBJ2-1	.	.	CSAQEGMGDEQFF	TGCAGCGCCCAGGAGGGGATGGGCGATGAGCAGTTCTTC
TRBV20-1	TRBJ1-3	.	.	CSARELSLSGNTIYF	TGCAGTGCTAGAGAGCTGTCTCTATCTGGAAACACCATATATTTT
TRBV10-2	TRBJ2-7	.	.	CASSELAGFSGRAPYEQYF	TGCGCCAGCAGTGAGTTAGCCGGTTTCTCGGGCCGCGCCCCCTACGAGCAGTACTTC
TRBV7-8	TRBJ2-7	.	.	CASSLGDVYEQYF	TGTGCCAGCAGCTTAGGAGATGTCTACGAGCAGTACTTC
TRBV4-1	TRBJ1-3	TRBD1	.	CASSQDWTGNGNTIYF	TGCGCCAGCAGCCAAGATTGGACAGGGAATGGAAACACCATATATTTT
TRBV15	TRBJ2-5	.	.	CATSTRQVQETQYF	TGTGCCACCAGCACCCGACAGGTTCAAGAGACCCAGTACTTC
TRBV29-1	TRBJ1-2	.	.	CSVATGVYGYTF	TGCAGCGTTGCAACGGGGGTTTACGGCTACACCTTC
TRBV15	TRBJ2-7	TRBD2	.	CATSRAGPGGEQYF	TGTGCCACCAGCAGAGCGGGCCCGGGAGGTGAGCAGTACTTC
TRBV20-1	TRBJ1-5	.	.	CSARAESQPQHF	TGCAGTGCTAGGGCAGAGAGTCAGCCCCAGCATTTT
TRBV20-1	TRBJ1-4	.	.	CSARDYRAATNEKLFF	TGCAGTGCTAGAGATTACAGAGCCGCAACTAATGAAAAACTGTTTTTT
TRBV20-1	TRBJ2-3	.	.	CSARDRIQGLLADTQYF	TGCAGTGCTAGAGATCGAATTCAGGGATTGCTTGCAGATACGCAGTATTTT
TRBV27	TRBJ1-2	.	.	CATTAGVTESYGYTF	TGTGCCACGACGGCTGGTGTGACCGAGTCCTATGGCTACACCTTC
TRBV12-3/TRBV12-4	TRBJ2-1	.	.	CASRPAGNEQFF	TGTGCCAGCAGACCTGCTGGCAATGAGCAGTTCTTC
TRBV20-1	TRBJ2-2	TRBD1	once	CSARPRQGANTGELFF	TGCAGTGCTAGGCCGAGACAGGGGGCCAACACCGGGGAGCTGTTTTTT
TRBV29-1	TRBJ1-1	.	once	CSVERMNTEAFF	TGCAGCGTTGAAAGGATGAACACTGAAGCTTTCTTT
TRBV30	TRBJ2-1	.	once	CAWSVLQGREQFF	TGTGCCTGGAGTGTACTTCAGGGCCGGGAGCAGTTCTTC
TRBV14	TRBJ1-6	.	.	CASSQDNSPLHF	TGTGCCAGCAGCCAAGATAATTCACCCCTCCACTTT
TRBV24-1	TRBJ2-1	TRBD2	.	CATSETPCLAGSNEQFF	TGTGCCACCAGTGAAACCCCTTGCCTAGCGGGGAGCAATGAGCAGTTCTTC
TRBV15	TRBJ1-1	TRBD1	.	CATSRRDRGTEAFF	TGTGCCACCAGCAGACGAGACAGGGGGACTGAAGCTTTCTTT
TRBV9	TRBJ1-2	TRBD1	.	CASTGAGSNYGYTF	TGTGCCAGTACAGGGGCCGGCTCTAACTATGGCTACACCTTC
TRBV15	TRBJ2-2	TRBD2	.	CATTHWGLAGNTGELFF	TGTGCCACCACCCACTGGGGACTAGCGGGGAACACCGGGGAGCTGTTTTTT